This TCR beta chain came from a study of cytomegalovirus exposure and HLA in healthy donors. Study as a whole: For the approximately 400 genotyped donors, 81% fell within the Caucasian-associated ancestry cluster.

It was with 60 Vbeta and 13 Jbeta primers that the PCR ran. The assay was immunoSEQ multiplex PCR, and TCRdb's table has in-frame clones only and misses some. The sample contains around 76,000 clones, 78% of which appear only once. Germline lookup yields CDR1 SGDLS and CDR2 YYNGEE. The CDR3 length is 16 residues. Deletions cut 1 base from V and 4 bases from J, with 14 bases between. The TCR originated in a woman aged 40-49 years in good health and CMV-seropositive. The specimen was PBMCs. This chain links TRBV9 with TRBJ1-4; D call uncertain. The CDR3 loop is CASSVSNGRLNEKLFF. DNA of the CDR3: TGTGCCAGCAGCGTAAGCAATGGCAGGCTTAATGAAAAACTGTTTTTT.